The 7 T cell receptor beta chains listed next were all sequenced from one sample in a study of blood T cell repertoires in COVID-19. Sequenced by immunoSEQ multiplex PCR; TCRdb stores in-frame clones only, minus some. The sample carries approximately 220,000 clones, about nine tenths recorded once. Input material: peripheral blood. These receptors were taken from a man aged 45-65 years with acute or convalescent COVID-19.

CDR3 nucleotides: TGTGCCAGCAGTCGGGACAGTGTCTGGTATGGCTACACCTTC. Amino acids: CASSRDSVWYGYTF. The chain is built from TRBV14 and TRBJ1-2, with 7 bases identical to TRBD1. Unmatched junction bases numbered 9, after V lost 6 bases and J lost 5 bases. This CDR3 has 14 amino acids. From germline, CDR1 is SGHDN and CDR2 FVKESK.

This chain links TRBV27 with TRBJ1-4, with D tentatively TRBD1 (6 bases). The V and J ends lost 4 bases and 7 bases respectively, with 16 bases between them. The germline V gene has CDR1 MNHEY and CDR2 SMNVEV (reference sequence). The CDR3 has 15 amino acids. The CDR3 is CASSSLGEGGEKLFF. The CDR3 DNA reads as TGTGCCAGCAGTTCCCTCGGGGAGGGGGGTGAAAAACTGTTTTTT.

This clone was counted between two and nine times. In nucleotides, the CDR3 is TGTGCCAGCAGTCAACGTGCCCGCCAGGCTTTCTTT. Translation gives CASSQRARQAFF. The rearrangement joins TRBV6-6 to TRBJ1-1; D unclear. This CDR3 spans 12 amino acids. From germline, CDR1 is MNHNY and CDR2 SVGAGI (reference sequence). V lost 5 bases and J 11 bases, leaving 15 bases between the germline ends.

This clone was detected only a few times. This chain connects TRBV3-1 (or the pseudogene TRBV3-2) to TRBJ1-1; possible D gene TRBD1, 5 bases. The CDR3 runs 15 residues. V was shortened by 4 bases and J by 1 base, with 13 bases between the two germline ends. Germline CDR1 reads LGHDT; CDR2 reads YNNKEL (reference sequence). The CDR3 DNA reads as TGTGCCAGCAGCCTCAAAGGCGGGGCGAACACTGAAGCTTTCTTT. As protein: CASSLKGGANTEAFF.

V usage is TRBV2 and J usage is TRBJ1-4, with a tentative D call TRBD1 (5 bases). V lost 4 bases and J 8 bases, leaving 17 bases between the germline ends. The germline CDR1 and CDR2 sequences are SNHLY and FYNNEI. The CDR3 has 15 amino acids. The CDR3: CASSAQGSNGEKLFF. In nucleotides, the CDR3 is TGTGCCAGCAGTGCCCAGGGATCAAATGGAGAAAAACTGTTTTTT.

The chain is built from TRBV11-3 and TRBJ2-5, with 10 bases identical to TRBD1. The germline V gene encodes CDR1 SGHNT and CDR2 YENEEA. This CDR3 is 14 amino acids long. Trimming took 4 bases from V and 4 from J; bases not matched to a gene: 3. The CDR3 spells CASSSTGGGETQYF. In DNA form, the CDR3 reads TGTGCCAGCAGCTCGACAGGGGGCGGAGAGACCCAGTACTTC.

This chain links TRBV5-1 with TRBJ1-3, with D possibly TRBD1 on 5 matching bases. The ends were cut back, 3 bases at V and 2 bases at J, with 21 bases in the middle. CDR1 and CDR2 from the germline V gene are SGHRS and YFSETQ. The CDR3 has 18 amino acids. The CDR3 loop is CASSSSGGAEAPGNTIYF. CDR3 sequence (DNA): TGCGCCAGCAGCTCGTCGGGAGGGGCCGAAGCCCCTGGAAACACCATATATTTT. The variable domain in full, completed from reference TRBV5-1 and TRBJ1-3, reads KAGVTQTPRYLIKTRGQQVTLSCSPISGHRSVSWYQQTPGQGLQFLFEYFSETQRNKGNFPGRFSGRQFSNSRSEMNVSTLELGDSALYLCASSSSGGAEAPGNTIYFGEGSWLTVV.